This entry lists 5 T cell receptor beta chains sequenced from one sample in a study of blood T cell repertoires in COVID-19 (dated by TCRdb to the early 2020s). Receptors were amplified or captured by the immunoSEQ multiplex PCR assay. Imported from immuneACCESS, the table was reduced by TCRdb to in-frame sequences with V and J called. These copies leave out some clones; in studies compared against another copy, an unresolved V gene accounts for under half, and the cause of the remainder is not known. For this sample the table gives approximately 150,000 clones, of which approximately 80% were detected only once. The top ten hold around 8.8% of the sample. The sequencing input was peripheral blood. These receptors all stem from a human donor in a cohort sampled during active COVID-19.

This chain uses TRBV5-6 with TRBJ2-7, with a possible D match to TRBD1 (6 bases). Per the germline V gene, CDR1 is SGHDT and CDR2 is YYEEEE. V was cut by 4 bases and J by 0 bases, with 11 bases left in between. The CDR3 is 14 residues long. The CDR3 DNA is TGTGCCAGCAGCGTTGACAGGACCTCCTACGAGCAGTACTTC. This sequence encodes CASSVDRTSYEQYF.

The chain couples TRBV7-9 to TRBJ2-7; 9 nucleotides match TRBD2. The CDR3 runs 14 residues. The germline gives CDR1 SEHNR, CDR2 FQNEAQ (reference sequence). The V segment lost 5 bases and the J segment 3 bases; nucleotides outside the gene matches: 5. The CDR3, as DNA: TGTGCCAGCAGCCCCGGACTAGCGAGCTACGAGCAGTACTTC. It specifies CASSPGLASYEQYF.

The genes are TRBV9 and TRBJ2-2; 12 bases align to TRBD1. Germline loops: CDR1 SGDLS, CDR2 YYNGEE. The CDR3 has 21 amino acids. With V trimmed by 4 bases and J by 4 bases, 20 bases remained unmatched. The CDR3 reads CASSPPPGQGASPGRTGELFF. The CDR3 DNA reads as TGTGCCAGCAGCCCTCCGCCGGGACAGGGGGCGTCACCCGGGCGCACCGGGGAGCTGTTTTTT.

The chain has TRBV7-3 and TRBJ2-3; no reliable D call. The CDR3 covers 16 residues. Trimming removed 3 bases from V and 1 base from J, with 14 bases in between. The V gene's germline CDR1 is SGHTA and CDR2 FQGTGA. CDR3 in amino acids: CASSLNAIPGTDTQYF. CDR3 bases: TGTGCCAGCAGCTTGAACGCTATCCCTGGCACAGATACGCAGTATTTT.

This clone was recorded once. This chain uses TRBV28 with TRBJ1-4; possible D gene TRBD1, 6 bases. The germline CDR1 and CDR2 sequences are MDHEN and SYDVKM. V shed 8 bases and J shed 3 bases, with 28 bases lying between them. The CDR3 loop spans 19 amino acids. The CDR3 sequence is CASLELGAGAHGSNEKLFF. The CDR3 coding sequence is TGTGCCAGCCTAGAACTGGGGGCAGGGGCCCATGGATCTAATGAAAAACTGTTTTTT.